These T cell receptor beta chains were read from a single sample in a study of T cell responses to AZD1222 COVID-19 vaccine. Profiling relied on immunoSEQ multiplex PCR, and the TCRdb table lists in-frame clones only, not all of them. The data show more than 110,000 clones, with 70% to 90% seen just once and 5.5% to 6.5% held by the top ten. Material: peripheral blood, obtained on day 0 of AZD1222 vaccination. These TCRs come from an adult in good health. Both conserved end residues are part of each CDR3. The D gene is left open where the match is weak. The size field is filled for only some rows; it gives once, few, many or a size class.

v_call: TRBV5-8; clone_size: -; d_call: -; j_call: TRBJ1-2; cdr3_nt: TGTGCCAGCAGTCCCACAGGAACCTATGGCTACACCTTC; cdr3_aa: CASSPTGTYGYTF
v_call: TRBV7-9; clone_size: -; d_call: -; j_call: TRBJ1-4; cdr3_nt: TGTGCCAGCAGCTTAGGAGTCTCCTGGGACGCCTGGAGAGAAAAACTGTTTTTT; cdr3_aa: CASSLGVSWDAWREKLFF
v_call: TRBV3-1/TRBV3-2; clone_size: -; d_call: -; j_call: TRBJ2-2; cdr3_nt: TGTGCCAGCAGCCGATATACCGGGACTAACACCGGGGAGCTGTTTTTT; cdr3_aa: CASSRYTGTNTGELFF
v_call: TRBV27; clone_size: few; d_call: -; j_call: TRBJ1-6; cdr3_nt: TGTGCCAGCAGTTTCACATCGGAGGGAACCCTCCACTTT; cdr3_aa: CASSFTSEGTLHF
v_call: TRBV6-5; clone_size: -; d_call: TRBD2; j_call: TRBJ2-7; cdr3_nt: TGTGCCAGCAGGACAAGCGGGAGGACAAGGTACGAGCAGTACTTC; cdr3_aa: CASRTSGRTRYEQYF
v_call: TRBV6-2/TRBV6-3; clone_size: -; d_call: -; j_call: TRBJ1-2; cdr3_nt: TGTGCCAGCAGTCTCGGGGGGGCCTATGGCTACACCTTC; cdr3_aa: CASSLGGAYGYTF
v_call: TRBV5-1; clone_size: -; d_call: -; j_call: TRBJ2-1; cdr3_nt: TGCGCCGTACTTTTCGGGACCGTCCAGTTCTTC; cdr3_aa: CAVLFGTVQFF
v_call: TRBV10-3; clone_size: -; d_call: -; j_call: TRBJ2-1; cdr3_nt: TGTGCCATCAGTGTAGTAGCAGACTCCTACAATGAGCAGTTCTTC; cdr3_aa: CAISVVADSYNEQFF
v_call: TRBV5-4; clone_size: -; d_call: TRBD1; j_call: TRBJ2-1; cdr3_nt: TGTGCCAGCAGCCGGGACAGGGGTGGGCACAATGAGCAGTTCTTC; cdr3_aa: CASSRDRGGHNEQFF
v_call: TRBV4-2; clone_size: -; d_call: -; j_call: TRBJ1-6; cdr3_nt: TGTGCCAGCAGCCAAGATCCGGGGGCGCTGGGTAATTCACCCCTCCACTTT; cdr3_aa: CASSQDPGALGNSPLHF
v_call: TRBV12-3/TRBV12-4; clone_size: -; d_call: -; j_call: TRBJ1-2; cdr3_nt: TGTGCCAGCAGCCCGACCGGGACCTACGGCTACACCTTC; cdr3_aa: CASSPTGTYGYTF
v_call: TRBV3-1/TRBV3-2; clone_size: -; d_call: TRBD2; j_call: TRBJ2-3; cdr3_nt: TGTGCCAGCAGCCGCGCTAGGGCTAGCGGGAATAGCACAGATACGCAGTATTTT; cdr3_aa: CASSRARASGNSTDTQYF
v_call: TRBV7-9; clone_size: -; d_call: TRBD1; j_call: TRBJ1-1; cdr3_nt: TGTGCCAGCAGCTGGACAGGAGCTAACACTGAAGCTTTCTTT; cdr3_aa: CASSWTGANTEAFF
v_call: TRBV27; clone_size: -; d_call: -; j_call: TRBJ2-2; cdr3_nt: TGTGCCAGCAGTTTGTTGGCAGGGCGCCGATCGAACACCGGGGAGCTGTTTTTT; cdr3_aa: CASSLLAGRRSNTGELFF
v_call: TRBV4-1; clone_size: once; d_call: -; j_call: TRBJ2-5; cdr3_nt: TGCGCCAGCAGCCCAACTAGCATACAAGAGACCCAGTACTTC; cdr3_aa: CASSPTSIQETQYF
v_call: TRBV11-3; clone_size: -; d_call: TRBD2; j_call: TRBJ2-2; cdr3_nt: TGTGCCAGCAGTCTAACTAGCGGGAGTAACACCGGGGAGCTGTTTTTT; cdr3_aa: CASSLTSGSNTGELFF
v_call: TRBV24-1; clone_size: -; d_call: -; j_call: TRBJ1-1; cdr3_nt: TGTGCCCCCACCCAGCCGAACACTGAAGCTTTCTTT; cdr3_aa: CAPTQPNTEAFF
v_call: TRBV7-2; clone_size: -; d_call: -; j_call: TRBJ2-7; cdr3_nt: TGTGCCAGCAGCCTGCAGGGTGGGGAGCAGTACTTC; cdr3_aa: CASSLQGGEQYF
v_call: TRBV7-9; clone_size: -; d_call: -; j_call: TRBJ1-1; cdr3_nt: TGTGCCGGTGCGCATGGCGGGAACACTGAAGCTTTCTTT; cdr3_aa: CAGAHGGNTEAFF
v_call: TRBV7-9; clone_size: -; d_call: TRBD2; j_call: TRBJ2-1; cdr3_nt: TGTGCCGGAAGACTAGCGGGCTTACCGTTCTTC; cdr3_aa: CAGRLAGLPFF
v_call: TRBV11-2; clone_size: -; d_call: -; j_call: TRBJ2-1; cdr3_nt: TGTGCCAGCAGCTTTTCTGACAATGAGCAGTTCTTC; cdr3_aa: CASSFSDNEQFF